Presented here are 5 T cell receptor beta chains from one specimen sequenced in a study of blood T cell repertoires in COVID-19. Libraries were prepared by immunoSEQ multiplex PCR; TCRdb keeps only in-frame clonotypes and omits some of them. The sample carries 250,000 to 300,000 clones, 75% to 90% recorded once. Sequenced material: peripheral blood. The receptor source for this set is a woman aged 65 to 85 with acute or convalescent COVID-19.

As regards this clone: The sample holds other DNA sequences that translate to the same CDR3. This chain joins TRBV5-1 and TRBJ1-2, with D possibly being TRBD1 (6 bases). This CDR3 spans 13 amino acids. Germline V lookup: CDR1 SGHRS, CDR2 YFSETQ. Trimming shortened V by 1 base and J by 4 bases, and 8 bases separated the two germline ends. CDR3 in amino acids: CASSLTRGYGYTF. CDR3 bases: TGCGCCAGCAGCTTGACCAGGGGCTATGGCTACACCTTC.

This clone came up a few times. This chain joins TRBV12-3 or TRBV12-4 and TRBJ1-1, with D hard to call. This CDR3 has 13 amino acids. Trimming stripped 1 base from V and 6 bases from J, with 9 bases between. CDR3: CASSLGWRAEAFF. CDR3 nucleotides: TGTGCCAGCAGTTTAGGGTGGAGGGCTGAAGCTTTCTTT.

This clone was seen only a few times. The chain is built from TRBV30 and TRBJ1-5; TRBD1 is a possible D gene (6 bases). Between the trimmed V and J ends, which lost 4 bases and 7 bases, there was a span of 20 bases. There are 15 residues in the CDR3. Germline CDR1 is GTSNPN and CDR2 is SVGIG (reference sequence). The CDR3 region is CAWTGAQPGTQPQHF. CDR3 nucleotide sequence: TGTGCCTGGACAGGGGCACAACCGGGGACGCAGCCCCAGCATTTT.

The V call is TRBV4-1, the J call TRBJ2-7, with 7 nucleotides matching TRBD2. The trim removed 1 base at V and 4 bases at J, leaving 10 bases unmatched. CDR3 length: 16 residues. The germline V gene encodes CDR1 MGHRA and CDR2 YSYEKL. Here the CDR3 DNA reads TGCGCCAGCAGCCAAGCGGGGGGTAACAACGGATACGAGCAGTACTTC. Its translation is CASSQAGGNNGYEQYF.

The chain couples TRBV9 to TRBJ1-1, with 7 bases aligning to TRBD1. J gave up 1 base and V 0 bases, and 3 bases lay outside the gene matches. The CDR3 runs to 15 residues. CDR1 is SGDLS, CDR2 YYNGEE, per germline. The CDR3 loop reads CASSVVPGGNTEAFF. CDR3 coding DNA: TGTGCCAGCAGCGTAGTCCCAGGGGGGAACACTGAAGCTTTCTTT.